Each of the 30 T cell receptor beta chains below was sequenced from the same sample in a study of shared clonotypes between healthy human individuals (dated by TCRdb to the early 2020s). Library prep was done by the immunoSEQ multiplex PCR assay. TCRdb's version of the immuneACCESS table is confined to in-frame rearrangements and falls short of the full clone set. An unresolved V gene accounts for under half of the shortfall where checked; the remainder is of unknown origin. This sample gives about 2 million clones in total; 95% of them show up just once. Around 0.13% of the sample belongs to the ten largest clones. Sequenced: naive CD4+ T cells sorted from blood. What the cell subset or site label conveys for this sample: CD45RA+ positively selected. The origin of the receptors is a man younger than 30 in good health.

A single count supports this clone. The chain carries TRBV4-1 and TRBJ1-2, with 9 positions matching TRBD1. Germline V CDR1 and CDR2: MGHRA, YSYEKL. The J segment lost 9 bases and the V segment lost 6 bases, leaving 20 bases of the junction unmatched. The CDR3 covers 17 residues. CDR3 DNA: TGCGCCAGCAGTGAAACTTTTTCTAGTGGGACAGGGATGAGCTACACCTTC. Protein product: CASSETFSSGTGMSYTF.

This sequence joins TRBV27 and TRBJ2-2; 10 bases fit TRBD2. The germline gives CDR1 MNHEY, CDR2 SMNVEV (reference sequence). The J segment lost 0 bases and the V segment lost 3 bases, leaving 4 bases of the junction unmatched. The CDR3 consists of 17 residues. The CDR3 region is CASSFRLAGTNTGELFF. Written as DNA, the CDR3 is TGTGCCAGCAGTTTCAGACTAGCGGGTACGAACACCGGGGAGCTGTTTTTT.

The V call is TRBV5-1, the J call TRBJ2-3; D not certain. Germline CDR1 is SGHRS and CDR2 is YFSETQ. The CDR3 covers 11 residues. Trimming took off 0 bases at V and 9 bases at J, with 5 bases between the two ends. CDR3: CASSLAQTQYF. The CDR3 DNA is TGCGCCAGCAGCTTGGCCCAGACGCAGTATTTT.

The chain carries TRBV5-1 and TRBJ1-2; weak D call: TRBD1 (5 bases). The CDR3 extends over 15 amino acids. Per the germline V gene, CDR1 is SGHRS and CDR2 is YFSETQ. V lost 5 bases, J lost 2 bases, and 16 bases lay in between. In DNA form, the CDR3 reads TGCGCCAGCAGACTTGCCTTGGGACCCAACTATGGCTACACCTTC. Protein sequence: CASRLALGPNYGYTF.

The chain couples TRBV30 to TRBJ2-7; D is perhaps TRBD2 (5 bases). Germline CDR1 GTSNPN, CDR2 SVGIG (reference sequence). The CDR3 is 15 residues long. Trimming took off 3 bases at V and 0 bases at J, with 15 bases between the two ends. This CDR3 is CAWSKVVGSSYEQYF. The CDR3 DNA is TGTGCCTGGAGCAAAGTGGTGGGGAGCTCCTACGAGCAGTACTTC.

This clone occurred a few times. The rearrangement uses TRBV7-2 and TRBJ1-5, with a tentative D call TRBD1 (5 bases). The CDR3 totals 13 residues. Trimming cost V 6 bases and J 2 bases, with 8 bases left between them. Germline V gene data show CDR1 as SGHTA and CDR2 as FQGNSA. The CDR3 DNA is TGTGCCAGCAGTACACAGGGCAATCAGCCCCAGCATTTT. Encoded protein: CASSTQGNQPQHF.

This chain uses TRBV5-1 with TRBJ2-6; D is undetermined. V was pared by 4 bases and J by 4 bases, with 18 bases between. The CDR3 runs 17 residues. Germline V lookup: CDR1 SGHRS, CDR2 YFSETQ. This CDR3 is CASSPDPRVGGANVLTF. CDR3 sequence (DNA): TGCGCCAGCAGCCCAGACCCTAGGGTCGGAGGGGCCAACGTCCTGACTTTC.

This clone was counted a single time. Other nucleotide sequences from this sample produce the same CDR3. The chain is built from TRBV4-1 and TRBJ2-7, with 8 positions matching TRBD1. The V segment lost 6 bases and the J segment 4 bases; nucleotides outside the gene matches: 5. Looked up from germline, CDR1 is MGHRA and CDR2 is YSYEKL. The CDR3 contains 13 residues. CDR3 coding DNA: TGCGCCAGCAGTCGACAGGGGCCTTACGAGCAGTACTTC. Amino acids: CASSRQGPYEQYF.

This clone was seen a single time. The chain has TRBV18 and TRBJ1-3; D is undetermined. Per germline, CDR1 KGHSH and CDR2 LQKENI. Trimming cost V 1 base and J 0 bases, with 13 bases left between them. The CDR3 contains 17 residues. The CDR3 here is CASSPRVQTISGNTIYF. The CDR3 DNA follows: TGTGCCAGCTCACCACGGGTACAGACAATCTCTGGAAACACCATATATTTT.

The chain recombines TRBV7-2 with TRBJ2-5; a weak D match, TRBD1 (6 bases). The germline gives CDR1 SGHTA, CDR2 FQGNSA. Trimming cost V 5 bases and J 2 bases, with 9 bases left between them. The CDR3 is 13 amino acids. CDR3: CASSLDRQETQYF. The CDR3 DNA sequence: TGTGCCAGCAGCCTAGACAGGCAAGAGACCCAGTACTTC.

The chain joins TRBV4-1 to TRBJ1-2; D may be TRBD1 (6 bases). V lost 1 base and J 8 bases, leaving 14 bases between the germline ends. This CDR3 is 14 amino acids long. Germline loops: CDR1 MGHRA, CDR2 YSYEKL. The CDR3 region has the DNA TGCGCCAGCAGCCAAGCTTTAACAGGGCAAGGCTACACCTTC. This sequence encodes CASSQALTGQGYTF.

V is TRBV10-3 and J is TRBJ2-1; D is ambiguous. V lost 2 bases to trimming and J lost 12 bases, with 11 bases between them. From germline, CDR1 is ENHRY and CDR2 SYGVKD. CDR3 length: 12 residues. CDR3 sequence (DNA): TGTGCCATCAGTGAGGGTCAGGAAGGGCAGTTCTTC. It codes for CAISEGQEGQFF.

About this clone itself: Other DNA sequences of this sample code for an identical CDR3. This chain links TRBV28 with TRBJ1-2; possibly TRBD1 for D (5 bases). This CDR3 has 12 amino acids. Germline V gene lookup returns CDR1 MDHEN and CDR2 SYDVKM. Trimming left V 3 bases short and J 7 bases short, with 9 bases between. In nucleotides, the CDR3 is TGTGCCAGCAGTTTCCGCGGGGGTGGCTACACCTTC. It translates to CASSFRGGGYTF.

This clone showed up just once. This chain joins TRBV30 and TRBJ1-4; 9 bases fit TRBD1. The CDR3 has 14 amino acids. V lost 3 bases and J lost 5; bases outside the gene matches: 4. CDR1 is GTSNPN, CDR2 SVGIG, per germline (reference sequence). DNA of the CDR3: TGTGCCTGGAGGAGGACAGGGGTGAATGAAAAACTGTTTTTT. This gives the protein CAWRRTGVNEKLFF.

This sequence joins TRBV18 and TRBJ1-1; 7 nucleotides agree with TRBD1. The junction had 6 bases not matched to a gene; V was cut back by 5 bases and J by 3 bases. Germline CDR1 is KGHSH and CDR2 is LQKENI. This CDR3 has 14 residues. The CDR3 spells CASSSLDRDTEAFF. The CDR3 DNA reads as TGTGCCAGCTCATCACTCGACAGGGACACTGAAGCTTTCTTT.

The chain links TRBV9 to TRBJ1-2; D perhaps matches TRBD1 (6 bases). There are 15 residues in the CDR3. Between the trimmed V and J ends, which lost 0 bases and 6 bases, there was a span of 15 bases. CDR1 is SGDLS, CDR2 YYNGEE, per germline. CDR3 nucleotides: TGTGCCAGCAGCGTAGGGGGGCGCCTTTCTGATGGCTACACCTTC. The encoded protein is CASSVGGRLSDGYTF.

The chain has TRBV18 and TRBJ1-1, with unresolved D. CDR3 size: 14 residues. V was trimmed by 3 bases and J by 6 bases, leaving 14 bases between them. The germline V gene encodes CDR1 KGHSH and CDR2 LQKENI. This CDR3 reads CASSPSADYSEAFF. The CDR3 bases are TGTGCCAGCTCACCTTCCGCAGATTATTCTGAAGCTTTCTTT.

The chain recombines TRBV6-1 with TRBJ1-2; tentatively, D is TRBD1 (6 bases). CDR1 MNHNS and CDR2 SASEGT come from the germline V gene. V lost 10 bases to trimming and J lost 5 bases, with 20 bases between them. CDR3 length: 14 residues. In DNA form, the CDR3 reads TGTGCCACCGGAGGCCGCCAGGGGCATTATGGCTACACCTTC. Its protein product is CATGGRQGHYGYTF.

The CDR3 DNA sequence: TGTGCCAGCAGTTTGCCAGGGGTGAACACTGAAGCTTTCTTT. Amino acids: CASSLPGVNTEAFF. The chain has TRBV6-1 and TRBJ1-1; D may be TRBD1 (6 bases). This CDR3 comprises 14 residues. Germline CDR1 is MNHNS and CDR2 is SASEGT. The V and J ends lost 5 bases and 0 bases respectively, with 10 bases between them.

The chain carries TRBV11-2 and TRBJ2-7; D is perhaps TRBD1 (6 bases). Germline V lookup: CDR1 SGHAT, CDR2 FQNNGV. Trimming stripped 1 base from V and 1 base from J, with 11 bases between. CDR3 length equals 15 residues. CDR3 sequence reads: CASSLVPGDSYEQYF. As DNA, the CDR3 is TGTGCCAGCAGCTTAGTGCCAGGGGATTCCTACGAGCAGTACTTC.

This clone was seen once. In DNA form, the CDR3 reads TGTGCCAGCAGTGGTAGGGTACCCACTGAAGCTTTCTTT. Translated: CASSGRVPTEAFF. The J gene is TRBJ1-1, the V gene TRBV6-5; unclear D gene. Trimming took off 5 bases at V and 4 bases at J, with 11 bases between the two ends. CDR3 length: 13 residues. From germline, CDR1 is MNHEY and CDR2 SVGAGI.

This clone was seen just once. The gene calls are TRBV6-5 and TRBJ1-4; 7 bases line up with TRBD1. Per germline, CDR1 MNHEY and CDR2 SVGAGI. Trimming at V came to 11 bases and at J to 4 bases, leaving 7 bases not matched to a gene. The CDR3 consists of 13 residues. CDR3 region: CAARDRDNEKLFF. DNA for the CDR3: TGTGCCGCCCGGGACAGAGATAATGAAAAACTGTTTTTT.

This chain connects TRBV7-2 to TRBJ2-1; a weak D match, TRBD2 (5 bases). Per the germline V gene, CDR1 is SGHTA and CDR2 is FQGNSA. Deletions cut 2 bases from V and 0 bases from J, with 8 bases between. CDR3 length: 15 amino acids. CDR3 coding DNA: TGTGCCAGCAGCTTAAGGAGGAGCTCCTACAATGAGCAGTTCTTC. This codes for CASSLRRSSYNEQFF.

The chain couples TRBV6-1 to TRBJ1-3, with D hard to call. The CDR3 consists of 13 residues. The germline CDR1 and CDR2 sequences are MNHNS and SASEGT. V shed 2 bases and J shed 4 bases, with 6 bases lying between them. CDR3 sequence: CASSESEGNTIYF. CDR3 coding DNA: TGTGCCAGCAGTGAAAGTGAAGGAAACACCATATATTTT.

The J gene is TRBJ2-3, the V gene TRBV5-4; 8 positions match TRBD2. Germline V gene sequence: CDR1 SGHNT, CDR2 YYREEE (reference sequence). This CDR3 comprises 17 residues. Unmatched junction bases numbered 12, after V lost 4 bases and J lost 2 bases. The CDR3 here is CASSRGRTELNTDTQYF. In DNA form, the CDR3 reads TGTGCCAGCAGCCGCGGGAGGACCGAACTAAACACAGATACGCAGTATTTT.

This chain links TRBV27 with TRBJ2-7; 12 bases are a match to TRBD2. Looked up from germline, CDR1 is MNHEY and CDR2 is SMNVEV (reference sequence). The CDR3 has 15 residues. The junction had 5 bases not matched to a gene; V was cut back by 5 bases and J by 3 bases. The CDR3 DNA reads TGTGCCAGCAGTCCCGGACTAGCGGGAAGCTACGAGCAGTACTTC. Translating it yields CASSPGLAGSYEQYF.

The chain has TRBV18 and TRBJ2-1; the D gene is possibly TRBD1 (6 bases). Germline V gene data show CDR1 as KGHSH and CDR2 as LQKENI. Trimming took 3 bases from V and 5 from J, leaving 14 bases between them. The CDR3 has 15 amino acids. The CDR3 DNA sequence: TGTGCCAGCTCACCTACAACAGGGCTGGACAATGAGCAGTTCTTC. It translates to CASSPTTGLDNEQFF.

The chain combines TRBV18 with TRBJ1-1, with 8 positions matching TRBD1. The CDR3 sequence is 15 residues long. The V and J ends lost 5 bases and 0 bases, in that order; junction bases with no gene match: 5. Germline V gene lookup returns CDR1 KGHSH and CDR2 LQKENI. The DNA for the CDR3 is TGTGCCAGCTCAGTGGGACAGGCCATGAACACTGAAGCTTTCTTT. This gives the protein CASSVGQAMNTEAFF.

J is TRBJ2-2 and V is TRBV11-2, with 12 bases fitting TRBD2. Per germline, CDR1 SGHAT and CDR2 FQNNGV. This CDR3 region has 15 residues. The trim removed 5 bases at V and 7 bases at J, leaving 5 bases unmatched. CDR3 sequence: CASSRLAGENGELFF. Here the CDR3 DNA reads TGTGCCAGCAGCAGACTAGCGGGAGAGAACGGGGAGCTGTTTTTT.

The chain recombines TRBV2 with TRBJ2-5, with 7 bases fitting TRBD2. Germline values: CDR1 SNHLY, CDR2 FYNNEI. This CDR3 region has 14 residues. J was trimmed by 2 bases and V by 6 bases; bases with no gene match: 6. The CDR3 here is CASRALGGQETQYF. CDR3 DNA sequence: TGTGCCAGCAGGGCCCTCGGGGGGCAAGAGACCCAGTACTTC. The whole variable domain, remainder taken from reference TRBV2 and TRBJ2-5, is EPEVTQTPSHQVTQMGQEVILRCVPISNHLYFYWYRQILGQKVEFLVSFYNNEISEKSEIFDDQFSVERPDGSNFTLKIRSTKLEDSAMYFCASRALGGQETQYFGPGTRLLVL.